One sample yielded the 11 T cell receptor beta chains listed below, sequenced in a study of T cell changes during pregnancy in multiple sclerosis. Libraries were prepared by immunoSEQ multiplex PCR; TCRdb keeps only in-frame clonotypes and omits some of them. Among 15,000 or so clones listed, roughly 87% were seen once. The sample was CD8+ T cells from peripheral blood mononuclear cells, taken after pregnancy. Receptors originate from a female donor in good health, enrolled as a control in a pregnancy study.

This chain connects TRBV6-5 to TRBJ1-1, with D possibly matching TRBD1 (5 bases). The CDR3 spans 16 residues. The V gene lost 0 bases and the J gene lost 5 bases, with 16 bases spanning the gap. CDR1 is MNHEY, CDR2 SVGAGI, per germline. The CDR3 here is CASSYSTGVGWTEAFF. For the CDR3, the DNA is TGTGCCAGCAGTTACTCGACGGGGGTGGGATGGACTGAAGCTTTCTTT.

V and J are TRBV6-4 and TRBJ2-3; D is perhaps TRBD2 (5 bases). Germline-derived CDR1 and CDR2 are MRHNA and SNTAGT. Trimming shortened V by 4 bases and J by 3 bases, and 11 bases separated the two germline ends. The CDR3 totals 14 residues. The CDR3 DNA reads TGTGCCAGCAGTGTAGGTCCGGGGACAGATACGCAGTATTTT. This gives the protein CASSVGPGTDTQYF.

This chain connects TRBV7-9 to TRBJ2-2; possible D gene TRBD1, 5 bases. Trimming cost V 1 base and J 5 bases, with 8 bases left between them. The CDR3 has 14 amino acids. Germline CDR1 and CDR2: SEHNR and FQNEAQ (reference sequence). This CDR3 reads CASSLVGDTGELFF. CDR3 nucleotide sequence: TGTGCCAGCAGCTTAGTAGGGGATACCGGGGAGCTGTTTTTT.

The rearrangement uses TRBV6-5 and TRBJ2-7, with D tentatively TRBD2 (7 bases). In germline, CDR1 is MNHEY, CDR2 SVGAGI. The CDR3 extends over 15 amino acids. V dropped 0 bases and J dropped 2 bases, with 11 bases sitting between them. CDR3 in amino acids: CASSYSAGDTYEQYF. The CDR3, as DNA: TGTGCCAGCAGTTACTCTGCGGGGGACACCTACGAGCAGTACTTC.

As DNA, the CDR3 is TGTGCCAGCAGCTTAGTAGCGGGAGAGAGTAATGAGCAGTTCTTC. Its translation: CASSLVAGESNEQFF. The chain carries TRBV7-8 and TRBJ2-1; 9 bases match TRBD2. V shed 1 base, J shed 7 bases, and the junction held 5 bases outside the gene matches. The CDR3 consists of 15 residues. In germline, CDR1 is SGHVS, CDR2 FQNEAQ.

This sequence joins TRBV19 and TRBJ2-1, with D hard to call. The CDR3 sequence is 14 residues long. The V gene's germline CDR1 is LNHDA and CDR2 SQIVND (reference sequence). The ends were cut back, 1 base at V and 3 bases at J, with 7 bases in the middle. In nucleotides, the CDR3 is TGTGCCAGTAGTATAGGGCAGGACTACAATGAGCAGTTCTTC. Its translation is CASSIGQDYNEQFF.

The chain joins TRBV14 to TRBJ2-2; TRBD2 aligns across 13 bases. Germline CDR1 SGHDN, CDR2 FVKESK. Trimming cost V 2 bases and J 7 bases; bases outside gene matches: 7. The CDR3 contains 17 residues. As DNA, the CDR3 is TGTGCCAGCAGCCAATGGACTAGCGGGAGAGGGATCGGGGAGCTGTTTTTT. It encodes CASSQWTSGRGIGELFF.

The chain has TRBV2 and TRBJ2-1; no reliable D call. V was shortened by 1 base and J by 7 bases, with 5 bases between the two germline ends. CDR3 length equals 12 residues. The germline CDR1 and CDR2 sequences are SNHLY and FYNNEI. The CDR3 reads CASSEGRNEQFF. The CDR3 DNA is TGTGCCAGCAGTGAAGGGCGGAATGAGCAGTTCTTC.

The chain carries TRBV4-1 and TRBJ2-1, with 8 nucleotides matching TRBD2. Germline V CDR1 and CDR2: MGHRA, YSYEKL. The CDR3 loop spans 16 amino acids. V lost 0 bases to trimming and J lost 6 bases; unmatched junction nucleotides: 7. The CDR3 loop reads CASSQDTGGIINEQFF. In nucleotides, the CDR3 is TGCGCCAGCAGCCAAGATACGGGGGGGATCATCAATGAGCAGTTCTTC.

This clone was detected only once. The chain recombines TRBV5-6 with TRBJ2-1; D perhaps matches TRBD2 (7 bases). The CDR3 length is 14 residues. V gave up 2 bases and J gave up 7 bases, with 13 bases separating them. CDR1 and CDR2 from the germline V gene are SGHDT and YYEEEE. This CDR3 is CASSFWGGANEQFF. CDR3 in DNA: TGTGCCAGCAGCTTCTGGGGGGGGGCAAATGAGCAGTTCTTC.

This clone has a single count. The chain's CDR3 is CSVEDWGTGSSYEQYF. The CDR3 coding sequence is TGCAGCGTTGAAGATTGGGGGACAGGGAGCTCCTACGAGCAGTACTTC. The rearrangement links TRBV29-1 to TRBJ2-7; 9 bases are a match to TRBD1. Germline CDR1 is SQVTM and CDR2 is ANQGSEA. The CDR3 has 16 residues. V gave up 0 bases and J gave up 0 bases; unmatched junction bases: 6.